A selection of T cell receptor beta chains follows, all from one sample in a study of regulatory dendritic cells for organ transplantation. Sequencing was performed with immunoSEQ multiplex PCR; in TCRdb, only in-frame clones are kept and a portion is missing. The table includes approximately 22,000 clones, 80% to 90% detected once. These TCRs are of unknown antigen specificity. Source material: naive CD4+ T cells from blood cultured with regulatory dendritic cells. These receptor sequences come from a human donor in good health. Both conserved end residues are part of each CDR3. Each record gives: V gene, clone size, D gene, J gene, CDR3 protein, CDR3 DNA. A D gene is named only where the DNA matches it firmly. Not all rows give a size; the values are once, few, many and, for expanded clones, a class.

TRBV19,.,.,TRBJ1-2,CASNSANYGYTF,TGTGCCAGTAACTCAGCTAACTATGGCTACACCTTC
TRBV11-2,.,.,TRBJ1-6,CASSLDQRISPLHF,TGTGCCAGCAGCTTAGACCAGCGAATCTCACCCCTCCACTTT
TRBV29-1,.,.,TRBJ2-5,CSVGTVLQETQYF,TGCAGCGTTGGGACAGTCCTACAAGAGACCCAGTACTTC
TRBV10-1,once,TRBD2,TRBJ2-3,CASSESIRPGLASQTADTQYF,TGCGCCAGCAGTGAGTCGATTCGTCCGGGACTAGCGTCTCAAACGGCAGATACGCAGTATTTT
TRBV7-6,.,.,TRBJ2-3,CASSLAGQGSTDTQYF,TGTGCCAGCAGCTTAGCGGGGCAGGGCTCCACAGATACGCAGTATTTT
TRBV7-2,.,.,TRBJ2-7,CASSHLFGGGSYEQYF,TGTGCCAGCAGCCATCTGTTCGGAGGAGGTTCCTACGAGCAGTACTTC
TRBV6-6,.,.,TRBJ2-2,CASSYSAPNTGELFF,TGTGCCAGCAGTTACTCCGCACCGAACACCGGGGAGCTGTTTTTT
TRBV27,.,TRBD1,TRBJ1-4,CASSSTGGDEKLFF,TGTGCCAGCAGTTCGACAGGGGGCGATGAAAAACTGTTTTTT
TRBV10-3,.,.,TRBJ2-4,CAIAGDREGGAIQYF,TGTGCCATCGCGGGTGATAGGGAAGGGGGTGCCATTCAGTACTTC
TRBV6-5,.,.,TRBJ2-1,CASTSGGGNEQFF,TGTGCCAGCACCTCCGGGGGAGGCAATGAGCAGTTCTTC
TRBV7-2,.,.,TRBJ2-5,CASSGRGGTRETQYF,TGTGCCAGCAGCGGTAGGGGGGGTACTCGAGAGACCCAGTACTTC
TRBV18,.,.,TRBJ2-1,CASSPPGLSSYNEQFF,TGTGCCAGCTCACCACCGGGCCTAAGCTCCTACAATGAGCAGTTCTTC
TRBV5-6,once,.,TRBJ2-7,CASSATGIDLSYEQYF,TGTGCCAGCAGCGCCACAGGGATAGACCTCTCCTACGAGCAGTACTTC
TRBV28,few,TRBD1,TRBJ1-1,CASRTGAATEAFF,TGTGCCAGTCGGACAGGGGCGGCCACTGAAGCTTTCTTT
TRBV4-3,.,.,TRBJ2-1,CASSQEYGVGSNEQFF,TGCGCCAGCAGCCAAGAATACGGGGTTGGGAGCAATGAGCAGTTCTTC
TRBV7-8,once,TRBD1,TRBJ1-4,CASSYRGREGEKLFF,TGTGCCAGCAGCTACAGGGGGCGCGAAGGAGAAAAACTGTTTTTT
TRBV4-1,.,.,TRBJ1-5,CASSQGSGRQHF,TGCGCCAGCAGCCAAGGTTCCGGTCGGCAGCATTTT
TRBV10-3,.,.,TRBJ1-1,CATRDPGGGTEAFF,TGTGCCACACGGGACCCCGGAGGTGGCACTGAAGCTTTCTTT
TRBV7-2,.,.,TRBJ2-2,CASSLRLNTGELFF,TGTGCCAGCAGCTTAAGGCTTAACACCGGGGAGCTGTTTTTT
TRBV12-5,.,TRBD1,TRBJ2-7,CASGRDSAYEQYF,TGTGCTAGTGGTCGGGACAGTGCCTACGAGCAGTACTTC
TRBV19,.,TRBD1,TRBJ1-2,CASSNPSGGVNGYTF,TGTGCCAGTAGTAACCCATCAGGGGGCGTTAATGGCTACACCTTC
TRBV7-9,.,TRBD2,TRBJ2-2,CASSLNRLGLAGFAGELFF,TGTGCCAGCAGCTTAAACAGGTTGGGACTAGCTGGGTTCGCCGGGGAGCTGTTTTTT
TRBV7-9,.,TRBD1,TRBJ1-4,CASSLTSDRGNEKLFF,TGTGCCAGCAGCTTGACTTCGGACAGGGGCAATGAAAAACTGTTTTTT
TRBV23-1,.,.,TRBJ1-1,CASSLTNTEAFF,TGCGCCAGCAGTCTAACGAACACTGAAGCTTTCTTT